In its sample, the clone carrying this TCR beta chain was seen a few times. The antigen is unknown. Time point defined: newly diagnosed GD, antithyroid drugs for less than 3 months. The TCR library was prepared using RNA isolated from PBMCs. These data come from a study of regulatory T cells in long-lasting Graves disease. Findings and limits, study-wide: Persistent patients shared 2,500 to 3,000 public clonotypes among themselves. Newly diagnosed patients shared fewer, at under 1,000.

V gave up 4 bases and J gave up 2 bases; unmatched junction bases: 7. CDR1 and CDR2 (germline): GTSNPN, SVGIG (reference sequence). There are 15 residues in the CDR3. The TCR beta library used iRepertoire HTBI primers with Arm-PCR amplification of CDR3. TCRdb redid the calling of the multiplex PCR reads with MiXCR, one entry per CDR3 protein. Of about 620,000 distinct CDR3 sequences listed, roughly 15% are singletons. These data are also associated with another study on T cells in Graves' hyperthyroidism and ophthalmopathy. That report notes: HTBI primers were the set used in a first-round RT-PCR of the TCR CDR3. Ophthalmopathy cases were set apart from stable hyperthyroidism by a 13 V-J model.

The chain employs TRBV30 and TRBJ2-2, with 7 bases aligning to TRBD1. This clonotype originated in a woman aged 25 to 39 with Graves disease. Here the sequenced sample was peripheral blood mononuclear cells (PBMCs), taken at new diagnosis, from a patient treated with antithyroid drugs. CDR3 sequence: CAWKTGKINTGELFF. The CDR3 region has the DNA TGTGCCTGGAAGACAGGGAAAATCAACACCGGGGAGCTGTTTTTT.